The next 9 T cell receptor beta chains were all read from a single sample in a study of untreated major depressive disorder. Profiling relied on immunoSEQ multiplex PCR, and the TCRdb table lists in-frame clones only, not all of them. The sample yields tens of thousands of clones, 89% seen once. The sequenced sample consisted of CD4+ T cells from PBMCs. All receptors come from a woman between 35 and 50 years old in good health.

V is TRBV4-2 and J is TRBJ1-2; maybe TRBD1 (5 bases). This CDR3 comprises 17 residues. V lost 1 base, J lost 5 bases, and 20 bases lay in between. Germline loops: CDR1 LGHNA, CDR2 YNFKEQ. CDR3 residues: CASSQGIGGSLQYGYTF. The CDR3 DNA reads as TGTGCCAGCAGCCAAGGAATTGGGGGTTCCCTCCAATATGGCTACACCTTC.

This chain links TRBV4-2 with TRBJ2-5, with a weak D call TRBD2 (6 bases). Germline V gene data show CDR1 as LGHNA and CDR2 as YNFKEQ. This CDR3 comprises 13 residues. Trimming left V 7 bases short and J 6 bases short, with 15 bases between. CDR3 coding DNA: TGTGCCAGCAATCCCGGGGGTACGCAGACCCAGTACTTC. This codes for CASNPGGTQTQYF.

This chain uses TRBV29-1 with TRBJ2-3; TRBD2 might be the D (6 bases). The V and J ends lost 0 bases and 7 bases respectively, with 14 bases between them. Germline V gene sequence: CDR1 SQVTM, CDR2 ANQGSEA. The CDR3 contains 14 residues. CDR3 coding DNA: TGCAGCGTTGAAGAGGGGGTTGGGGGGAATACGCAGTATTTT. Protein product: CSVEEGVGGNTQYF.

This sequence joins TRBV27 and TRBJ2-3; 8 bases line up with TRBD2. V lost 6 bases, J lost 3 bases, and 14 bases stayed unmatched. The CDR3 is 17 residues long. Looked up from germline, CDR1 is MNHEY and CDR2 is SMNVEV (reference sequence). CDR3 coding DNA: TGTGCCAGCAGCCAGGGTCCGACGGGGGGGCGGACAGATACGCAGTATTTT. Translated, it gives CASSQGPTGGRTDTQYF.

The chain links TRBV5-1 to TRBJ2-7; tentative D call: TRBD2 (5 bases). Germline V lookup: CDR1 SGHRS, CDR2 YFSETQ. Between the trimmed V and J ends, which lost 0 bases and 4 bases, there was a span of 23 bases. The CDR3 contains 18 residues. The CDR3 reads CASSLEPGRTQWRYEQYF. The CDR3 DNA is TGCGCCAGCAGCTTGGAGCCGGGAAGGACCCAGTGGCGATACGAGCAGTACTTC.

The chain carries TRBV5-1 and TRBJ1-3, with a weak D call TRBD1 (5 bases). V dropped 0 bases and J dropped 4 bases, with 14 bases sitting between them. CDR1 and CDR2 (germline): SGHRS, YFSETQ. The CDR3 loop spans 16 amino acids. The CDR3 region is CASSLVGGRFGNTIYF. CDR3 bases: TGCGCCAGCAGCTTGGTTGGGGGACGTTTCGGAAACACCATATATTTT. Together with reference TRBV5-1 and TRBJ1-3, the CDR3 gives the full variable domain: KAGVTQTPRYLIKTRGQQVTLSCSPISGHRSVSWYQQTPGQGLQFLFEYFSETQRNKGNFPGRFSGRQFSNSRSEMNVSTLELGDSALYLCASSLVGGRFGNTIYFGEGSWLTVV.

The J gene is TRBJ1-2, the V gene TRBV6-1; TRBD1 matches 7 bases. The trim removed 4 bases at V and 3 bases at J, leaving 5 bases unmatched. There are 14 residues in the CDR3. CDR1 is MNHNS, CDR2 SASEGT, per germline. The CDR3 sequence: CASSAGQTDYGYTF. The DNA of the CDR3 is TGTGCCAGCAGTGCGGGACAGACGGACTATGGCTACACCTTC.

The J gene is TRBJ2-7, the V gene TRBV27; TRBD1 agrees at 9 bases. Unmatched junction bases numbered 24, after V lost 10 bases and J lost 2 bases. The CDR3 consists of 19 residues. Per the germline V gene, CDR1 is MNHEY and CDR2 is SMNVEV (reference sequence). CDR3 bases: TGTGCCACCCCGGTCCGGGACAGGGTAACGGAGGGCTACCCCTACGAGCAGTACGTC. Amino acids: CATPVRDRVTEGYPYEQYV.

This clone was picked up a small number of times. This chain links TRBV6-5 with TRBJ1-5; D unresolved. The V gene lost 6 bases and the J gene lost 1 base, with 13 bases spanning the gap. The CDR3 length is 15 residues. In germline, CDR1 is MNHEY, CDR2 SVGAGI. The CDR3: CASRLTSGSNQPQHF. CDR3 bases: TGTGCCAGCAGGTTAACATCGGGCAGCAATCAGCCCCAGCATTTT.